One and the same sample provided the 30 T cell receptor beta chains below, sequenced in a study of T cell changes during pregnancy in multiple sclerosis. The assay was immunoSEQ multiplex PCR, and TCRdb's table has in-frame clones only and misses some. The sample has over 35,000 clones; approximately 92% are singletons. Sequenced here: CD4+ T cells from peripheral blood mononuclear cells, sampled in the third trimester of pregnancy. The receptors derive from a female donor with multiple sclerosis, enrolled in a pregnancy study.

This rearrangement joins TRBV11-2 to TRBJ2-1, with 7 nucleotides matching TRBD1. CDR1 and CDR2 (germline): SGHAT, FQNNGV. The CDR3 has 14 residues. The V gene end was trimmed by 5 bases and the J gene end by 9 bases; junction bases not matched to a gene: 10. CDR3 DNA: TGTGCCAGCAGCGCTATAGGGACAGCCGGTGAGCAGTTCTTC. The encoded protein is CASSAIGTAGEQFF.

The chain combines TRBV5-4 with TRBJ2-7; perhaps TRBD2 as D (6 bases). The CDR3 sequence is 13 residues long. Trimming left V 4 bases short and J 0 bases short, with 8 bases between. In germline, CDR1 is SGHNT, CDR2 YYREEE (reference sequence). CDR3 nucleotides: TGTGCCAGCAGCAAACTAGCCTCCTACGAGCAGTACTTC. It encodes CASSKLASYEQYF.

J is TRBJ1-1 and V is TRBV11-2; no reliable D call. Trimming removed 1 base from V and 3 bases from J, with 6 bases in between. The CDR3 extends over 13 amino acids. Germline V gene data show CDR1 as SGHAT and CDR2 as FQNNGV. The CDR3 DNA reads TGTGCCAGCAGCTTAGCGCAGGACACTGAAGCTTTCTTT. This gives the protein CASSLAQDTEAFF.

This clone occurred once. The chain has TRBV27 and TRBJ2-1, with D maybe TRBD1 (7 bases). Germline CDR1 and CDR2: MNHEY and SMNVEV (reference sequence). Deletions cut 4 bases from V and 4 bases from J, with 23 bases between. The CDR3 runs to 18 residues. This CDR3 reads CASSSARLGQGGYNEQFF. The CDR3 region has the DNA TGTGCCAGCAGTTCAGCCCGATTAGGGCAGGGGGGATACAATGAGCAGTTCTTC.

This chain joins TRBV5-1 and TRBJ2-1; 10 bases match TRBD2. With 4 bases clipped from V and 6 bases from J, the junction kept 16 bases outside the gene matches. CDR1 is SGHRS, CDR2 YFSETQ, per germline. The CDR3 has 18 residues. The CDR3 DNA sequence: TGCGCCAGCAGCACACGAATACCAGCGGGAGGGCCCGCCAATGAGCAGTTCTTC. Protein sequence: CASSTRIPAGGPANEQFF.

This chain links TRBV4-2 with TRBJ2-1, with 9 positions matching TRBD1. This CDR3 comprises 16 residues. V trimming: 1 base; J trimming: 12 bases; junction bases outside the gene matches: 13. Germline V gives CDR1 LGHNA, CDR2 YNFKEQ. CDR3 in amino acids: CASSQGMRDRAQGQFF. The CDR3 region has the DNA TGTGCCAGCAGCCAAGGAATGAGGGACAGGGCTCAAGGGCAGTTCTTC.

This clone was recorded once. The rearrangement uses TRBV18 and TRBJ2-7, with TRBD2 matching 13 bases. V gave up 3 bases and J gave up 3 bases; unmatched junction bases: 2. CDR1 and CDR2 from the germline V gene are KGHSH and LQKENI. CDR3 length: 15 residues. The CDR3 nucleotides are TGTGCCAGCTCACCCGGGACTAGCGGGATCTACGAGCAGTACTTC. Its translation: CASSPGTSGIYEQYF.

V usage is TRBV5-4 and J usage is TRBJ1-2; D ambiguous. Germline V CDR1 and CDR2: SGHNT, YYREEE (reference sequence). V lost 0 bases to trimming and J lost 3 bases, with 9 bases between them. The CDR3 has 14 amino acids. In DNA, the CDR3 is TGTGCCAGCAGCTTGGGGCAGAGGGACTATGGCTACACCTTC. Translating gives CASSLGQRDYGYTF. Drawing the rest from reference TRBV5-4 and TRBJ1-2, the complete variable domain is ETGVTQSPTHLIKTRGQQVTLRCSSQSGHNTVSWYQQALGQGPQFIFQYYREEENGRGNFPPRFSGLQFPNYSSELNVNALELDDSALYLCASSLGQRDYGYTFGSGTRLTVV.

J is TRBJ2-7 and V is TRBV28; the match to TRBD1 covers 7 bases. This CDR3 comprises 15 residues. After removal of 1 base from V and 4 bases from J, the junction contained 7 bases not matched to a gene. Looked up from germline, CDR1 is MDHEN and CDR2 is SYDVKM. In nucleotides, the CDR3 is TGTGCCAGCAGTTTATATAGGACAGGAGATTACGAGCAGTACTTC. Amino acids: CASSLYRTGDYEQYF.

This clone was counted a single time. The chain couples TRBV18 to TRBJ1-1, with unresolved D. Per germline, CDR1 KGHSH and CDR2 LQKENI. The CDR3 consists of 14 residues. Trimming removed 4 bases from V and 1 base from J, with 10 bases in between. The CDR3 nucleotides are TGTGCCAGCTCACTTATGGCAGAGAACACTGAAGCTTTCTTT. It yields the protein CASSLMAENTEAFF.

DNA of the CDR3: TGTGCCAGTAACATTCGCCCCACTCAGCCCCAGCATTTT. Protein product: CASNIRPTQPQHF. The chain couples TRBV19 to TRBJ1-5; the D is unclear. Germline V CDR1 and CDR2: LNHDA, SQIVND (reference sequence). The V end lost 7 bases, the J end lost 6 bases, and 13 bases lay between the germline ends. The CDR3 runs to 13 residues.

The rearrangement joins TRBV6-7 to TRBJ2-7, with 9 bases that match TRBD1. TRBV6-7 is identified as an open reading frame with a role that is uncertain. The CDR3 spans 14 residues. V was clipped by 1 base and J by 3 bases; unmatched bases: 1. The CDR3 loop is CASSYWDRDYEQYF. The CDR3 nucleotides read TGTGCCAGCAGTTACTGGGACAGGGACTACGAGCAGTACTTC.

CDR3 protein: CAISGGQGAQGNTIYF. The CDR3, as DNA: TGTGCCATCAGTGGGGGACAGGGGGCACAAGGAAACACCATATATTTT. The V gene is TRBV10-3, the J gene TRBJ1-3, with 12 bases aligning to TRBD1. The CDR3 is 16 residues long. CDR1 is ENHRY, CDR2 SYGVKD, per germline. Trimming took 4 bases from V and 4 from J; bases not matched to a gene: 5.

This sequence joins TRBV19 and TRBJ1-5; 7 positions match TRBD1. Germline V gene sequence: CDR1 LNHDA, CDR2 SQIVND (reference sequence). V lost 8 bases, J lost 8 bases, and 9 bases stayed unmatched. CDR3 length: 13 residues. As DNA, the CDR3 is TGTGCCAGTTCTGCGAACAGGGGTGAGCCCCAGCATTTT. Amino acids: CASSANRGEPQHF.

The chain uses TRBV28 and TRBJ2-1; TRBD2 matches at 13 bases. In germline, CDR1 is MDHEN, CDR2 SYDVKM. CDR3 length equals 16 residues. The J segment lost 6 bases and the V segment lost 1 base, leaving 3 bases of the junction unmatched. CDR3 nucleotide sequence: TGTGCCAGCAGTTTATTAGGGACTAGCGGGACCAATGAGCAGTTCTTC. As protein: CASSLLGTSGTNEQFF.

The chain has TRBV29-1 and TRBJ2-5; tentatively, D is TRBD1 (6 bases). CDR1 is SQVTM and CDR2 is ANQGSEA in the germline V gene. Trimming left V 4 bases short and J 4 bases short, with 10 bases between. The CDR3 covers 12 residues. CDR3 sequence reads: CSVVGRGETQYF. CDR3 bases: TGCAGCGTTGTAGGCAGGGGAGAGACCCAGTACTTC.

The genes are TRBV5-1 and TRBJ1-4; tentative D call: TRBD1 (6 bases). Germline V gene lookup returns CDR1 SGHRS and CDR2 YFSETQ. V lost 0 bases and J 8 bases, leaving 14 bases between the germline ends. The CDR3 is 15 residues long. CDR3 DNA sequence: TGCGCCAGCAGCTTGGGTTCACAGGGACGGGAAAAACTGTTTTTT. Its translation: CASSLGSQGREKLFF.

This CDR3 is CAVRRGSNTEAFF. CDR3 in DNA: TGTGCGGTCCGGCGGGGCAGTAACACTGAAGCTTTCTTT. The V call is TRBV30, the J call TRBJ1-1, with a weak D call TRBD1 (5 bases). This CDR3 is 13 amino acids long. Germline CDR1 and CDR2: GTSNPN and SVGIG (reference sequence).

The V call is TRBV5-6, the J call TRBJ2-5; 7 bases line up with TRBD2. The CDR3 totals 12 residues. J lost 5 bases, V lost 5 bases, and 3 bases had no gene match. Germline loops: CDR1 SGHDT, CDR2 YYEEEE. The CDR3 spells CASRGREETQYF. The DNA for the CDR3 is TGTGCCAGCAGGGGGCGGGAGGAGACCCAGTACTTC. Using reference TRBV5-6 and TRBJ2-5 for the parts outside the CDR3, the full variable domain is DAGVTQSPTHLIKTRGQQVTLRCSPKSGHDTVSWYQQALGQGPQFIFQYYEEEERQRGNFPDRFSGHQFPNYSSELNVNALLLGDSALYLCASRGREETQYFGPGTRLLVL.

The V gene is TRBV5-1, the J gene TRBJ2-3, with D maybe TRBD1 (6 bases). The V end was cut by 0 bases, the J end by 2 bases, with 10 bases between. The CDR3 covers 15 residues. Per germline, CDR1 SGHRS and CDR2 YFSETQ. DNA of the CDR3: TGCGCCAGCAGCTTGGATGGGGACATCACAGATACGCAGTATTTT. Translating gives CASSLDGDITDTQYF.

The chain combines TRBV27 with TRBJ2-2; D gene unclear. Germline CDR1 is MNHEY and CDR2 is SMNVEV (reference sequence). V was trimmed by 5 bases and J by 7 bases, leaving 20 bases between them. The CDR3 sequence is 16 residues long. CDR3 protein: CASSPSWVQSGGELFF. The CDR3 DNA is TGTGCCAGCAGTCCGAGTTGGGTTCAGTCGGGCGGGGAGCTGTTTTTT.

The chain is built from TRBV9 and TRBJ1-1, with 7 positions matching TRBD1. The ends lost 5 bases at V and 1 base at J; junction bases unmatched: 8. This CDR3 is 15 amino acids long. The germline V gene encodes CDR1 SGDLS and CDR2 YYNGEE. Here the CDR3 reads CASRPSTGENTEAFF. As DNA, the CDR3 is TGTGCCAGCAGGCCCTCAACAGGGGAGAACACTGAAGCTTTCTTT.

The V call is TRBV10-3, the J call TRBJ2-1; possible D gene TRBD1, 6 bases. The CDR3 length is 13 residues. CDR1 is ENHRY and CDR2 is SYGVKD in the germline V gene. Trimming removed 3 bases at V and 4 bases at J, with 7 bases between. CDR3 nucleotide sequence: TGTGCCATCAGTGACAGGGGATACAATGAGCAGTTCTTC. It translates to CAISDRGYNEQFF.

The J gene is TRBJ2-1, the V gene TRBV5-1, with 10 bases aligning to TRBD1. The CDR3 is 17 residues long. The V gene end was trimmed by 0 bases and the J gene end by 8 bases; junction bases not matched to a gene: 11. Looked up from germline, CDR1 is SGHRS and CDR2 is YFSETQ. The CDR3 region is CASSLGGLRDRGYEQFF. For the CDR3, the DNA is TGCGCCAGCAGCTTGGGGGGGCTCCGGGACAGGGGATATGAGCAGTTCTTC.

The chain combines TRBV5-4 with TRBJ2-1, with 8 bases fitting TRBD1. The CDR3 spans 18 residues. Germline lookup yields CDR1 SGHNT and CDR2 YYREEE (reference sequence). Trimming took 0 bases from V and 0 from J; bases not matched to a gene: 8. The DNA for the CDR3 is TGTGCCAGCAGCTTGGGCAGGGGGCGTAGTTTCTCCTACAATGAGCAGTTCTTC. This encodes CASSLGRGRSFSYNEQFF.

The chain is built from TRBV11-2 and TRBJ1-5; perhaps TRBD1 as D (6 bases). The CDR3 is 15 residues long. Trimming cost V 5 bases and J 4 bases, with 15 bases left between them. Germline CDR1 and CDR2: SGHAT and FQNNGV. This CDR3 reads CASSAGTHQNQPQHF. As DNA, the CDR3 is TGTGCCAGCAGCGCCGGGACACACCAGAATCAGCCCCAGCATTTT.

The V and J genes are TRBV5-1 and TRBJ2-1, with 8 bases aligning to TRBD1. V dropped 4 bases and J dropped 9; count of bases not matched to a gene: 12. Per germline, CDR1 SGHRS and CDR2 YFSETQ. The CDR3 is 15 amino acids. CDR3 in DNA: TGCGCCAGCAGCCCCGACGCCAGGGGGCGGCTTGAGCAGTTCTTC. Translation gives CASSPDARGRLEQFF.

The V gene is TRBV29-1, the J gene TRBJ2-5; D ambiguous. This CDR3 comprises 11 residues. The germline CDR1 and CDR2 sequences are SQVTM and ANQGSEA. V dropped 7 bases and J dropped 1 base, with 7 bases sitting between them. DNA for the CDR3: TGCAGCGCGGAGCCCCAAGAGACCCAGTACTTC. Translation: CSAEPQETQYF.

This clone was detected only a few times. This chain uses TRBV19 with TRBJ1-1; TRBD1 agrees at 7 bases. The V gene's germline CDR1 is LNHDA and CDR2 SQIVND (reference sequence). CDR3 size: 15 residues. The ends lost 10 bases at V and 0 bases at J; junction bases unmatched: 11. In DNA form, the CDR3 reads TGTGCCACCGAGGGACAGCCGCGCATGAACACTGAAGCTTTCTTT. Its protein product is CATEGQPRMNTEAFF. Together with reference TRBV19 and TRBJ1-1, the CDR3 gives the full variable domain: DGGITQSPKYLFRKEGQNVTLSCEQNLNHDAMYWYRQDPGQGLRLIYYSQIVNDFQKGDIAEGYSVSREKKESFPLTVTSAQKNPTAFYLCATEGQPRMNTEAFFGQGTRLTVV.

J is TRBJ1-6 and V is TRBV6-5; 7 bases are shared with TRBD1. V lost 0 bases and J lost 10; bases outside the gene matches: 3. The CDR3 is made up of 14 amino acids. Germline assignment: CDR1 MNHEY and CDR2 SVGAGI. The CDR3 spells CASSYSGQHSPLHF. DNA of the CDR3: TGTGCCAGCAGTTACTCGGGACAGCACTCACCCCTCCACTTT.